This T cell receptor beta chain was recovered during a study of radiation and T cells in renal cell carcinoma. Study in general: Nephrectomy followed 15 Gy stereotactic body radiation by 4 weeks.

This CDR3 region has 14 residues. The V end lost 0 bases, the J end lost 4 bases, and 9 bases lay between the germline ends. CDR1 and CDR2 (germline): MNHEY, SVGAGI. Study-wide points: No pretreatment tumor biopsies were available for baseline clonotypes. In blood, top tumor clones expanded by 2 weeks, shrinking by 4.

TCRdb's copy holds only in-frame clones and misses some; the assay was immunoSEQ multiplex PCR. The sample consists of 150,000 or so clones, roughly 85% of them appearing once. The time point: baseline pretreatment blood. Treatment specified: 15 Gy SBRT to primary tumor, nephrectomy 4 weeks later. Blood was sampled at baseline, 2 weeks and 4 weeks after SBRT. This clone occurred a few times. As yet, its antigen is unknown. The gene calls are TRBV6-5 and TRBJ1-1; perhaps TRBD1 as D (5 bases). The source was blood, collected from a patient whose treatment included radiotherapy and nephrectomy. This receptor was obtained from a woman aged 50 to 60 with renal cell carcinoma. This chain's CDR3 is CASSYSTGGTEAFF. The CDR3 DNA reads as TGTGCCAGCAGTTACTCTACAGGCGGCACTGAAGCTTTCTTT.